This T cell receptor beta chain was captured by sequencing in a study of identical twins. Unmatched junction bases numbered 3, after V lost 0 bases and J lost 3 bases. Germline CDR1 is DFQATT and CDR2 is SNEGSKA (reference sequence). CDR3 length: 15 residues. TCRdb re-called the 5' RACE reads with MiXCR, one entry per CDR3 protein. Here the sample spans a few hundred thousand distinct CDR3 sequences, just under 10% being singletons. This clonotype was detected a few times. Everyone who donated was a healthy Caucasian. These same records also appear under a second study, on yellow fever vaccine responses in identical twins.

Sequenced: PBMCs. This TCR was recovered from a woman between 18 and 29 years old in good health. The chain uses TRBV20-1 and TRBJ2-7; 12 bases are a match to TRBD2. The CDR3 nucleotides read TGCAGTGCTAGAGATTGGGGACTAGCGGGCTACGAGCAGTACTTC. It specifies CSARDWGLAGYEQYF.